This T cell receptor (beta chain) is from a study of T cell clones after liver transplantation. V lost 5 bases and J 5 bases, leaving 18 bases between the germline ends. This CDR3 is built from 15 residues. Germline CDR1 reads SGHTA; CDR2 reads FQGNSA. Here immunoSEQ multiplex PCR was the method, and the copy in TCRdb shows in-frame clones only, minus some. The sample lists tens of thousands of clones; approximately 92% were seen once. Whole-study findings and limits: In most of the 8 subjects, circulating graft-donor-reactive CD4 TCRbeta sequences fell significantly after transplant.

Comments on this clone: The antigen is undetermined.

Source: CD4+ T cells from blood, taken about 25 months after liver transplant. This clonotype was obtained from a human patient who received a liver transplant. Some of the T cells might come from the graft donor. The chain joins TRBV7-2 to TRBJ2-5; D not certain. The chain's CDR3 is CASSPSLHTAETQYF. CDR3 bases: TGTGCCAGCAGCCCGAGCCTACACACGGCGGAGACCCAGTACTTC. Complete variable domain (other parts from reference TRBV7-2 and TRBJ2-5): GAGVSQSPSNKVTEKGKDVELRCDPISGHTALYWYRQSLGQGLEFLIYFQGNSAPDKSGLPSDRFSAERTGGSVSTLTIQRTQQEDSAVYLCASSPSLHTAETQYFGPGTRLLVL.